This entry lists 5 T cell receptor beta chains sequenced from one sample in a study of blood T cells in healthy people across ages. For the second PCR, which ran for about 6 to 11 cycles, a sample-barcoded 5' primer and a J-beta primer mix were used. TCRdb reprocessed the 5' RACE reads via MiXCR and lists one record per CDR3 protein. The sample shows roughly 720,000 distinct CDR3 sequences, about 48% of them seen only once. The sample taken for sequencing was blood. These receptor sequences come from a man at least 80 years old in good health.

CDR3 sequence reads: CASSSGLNSYNEQFF. Here the CDR3 DNA reads TGCGCCAGCAGCTCGGGACTCAACTCCTACAATGAGCAGTTCTTC. This rearrangement joins TRBV5-1 to TRBJ2-1; possibly TRBD2 for D (6 bases). V was clipped by 3 bases and J by 0 bases, with 10 bases between them. Germline assignment: CDR1 SGHRS and CDR2 YFSETQ. This CDR3 spans 15 amino acids.

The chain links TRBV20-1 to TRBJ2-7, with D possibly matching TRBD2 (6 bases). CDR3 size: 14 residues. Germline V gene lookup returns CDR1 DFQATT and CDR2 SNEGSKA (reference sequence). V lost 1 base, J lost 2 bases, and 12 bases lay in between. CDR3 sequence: CSARVLAPAYEQYF. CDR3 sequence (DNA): TGCAGTGCTAGAGTTCTAGCGCCGGCCTACGAGCAGTACTTC.

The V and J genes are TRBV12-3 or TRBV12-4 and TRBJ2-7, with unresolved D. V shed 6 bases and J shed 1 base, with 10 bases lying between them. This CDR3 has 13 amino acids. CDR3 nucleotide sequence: TGTGCCAGCAGACCGGACGGATCCTACGAGCAGTACTTC. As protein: CASRPDGSYEQYF.

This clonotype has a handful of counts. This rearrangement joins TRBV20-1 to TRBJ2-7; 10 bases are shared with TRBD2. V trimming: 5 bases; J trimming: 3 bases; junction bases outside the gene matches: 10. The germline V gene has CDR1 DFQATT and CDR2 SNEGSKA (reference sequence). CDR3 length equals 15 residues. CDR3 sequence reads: CSAPPSGSLVYEQYF. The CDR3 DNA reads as TGCAGTGCTCCCCCTAGCGGGAGCTTAGTCTACGAGCAGTACTTC.

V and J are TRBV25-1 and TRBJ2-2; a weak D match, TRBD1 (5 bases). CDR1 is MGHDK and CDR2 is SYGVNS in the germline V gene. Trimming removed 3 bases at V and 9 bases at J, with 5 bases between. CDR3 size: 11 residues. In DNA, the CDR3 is TGTGCCAGCAGTGAGGACAGGGAGCTGTTTTTT. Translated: CASSEDRELFF.